This entry is about one T cell receptor beta chain. The antigen is undetermined. These data come from a study of shared clonotypes between healthy human individuals. Study-wide results and caveats: Generation probabilities of non-shared clonotypes were lower (relative to those shared by all four donors). Sequencing depth was predicted to influence how clonotypes are shared among donors.

Naive CD8 cells lacked CD45RO, underwent positive selection for CCR7 and left out terminally differentiated effector memory CD45RA+ cells. Assay used: immunoSEQ multiplex PCR; TCRdb lists only in-frame clones, some missing. The table lists about 1,800,000 clones, just under 95% of them singletons, with more than 0.9% in the top ten. This CDR3 region has 17 residues. Germline loops: CDR1 SEHNR, CDR2 FQNEAQ (reference sequence). Between the trimmed V and J ends, which lost 1 base and 0 bases, there was a span of 15 bases. The gene calls are TRBV7-9 and TRBJ1-2; D uncertain. The source of this sequence is a man aged 18-30 years in good health. Sequencing was carried out using naive CD8+ T cells sorted from blood. CDR3 sequence: CASSLGERGVPNYGYTF. The CDR3 DNA follows: TGTGCCAGCAGCTTAGGGGAACGCGGGGTACCTAACTATGGCTACACCTTC.